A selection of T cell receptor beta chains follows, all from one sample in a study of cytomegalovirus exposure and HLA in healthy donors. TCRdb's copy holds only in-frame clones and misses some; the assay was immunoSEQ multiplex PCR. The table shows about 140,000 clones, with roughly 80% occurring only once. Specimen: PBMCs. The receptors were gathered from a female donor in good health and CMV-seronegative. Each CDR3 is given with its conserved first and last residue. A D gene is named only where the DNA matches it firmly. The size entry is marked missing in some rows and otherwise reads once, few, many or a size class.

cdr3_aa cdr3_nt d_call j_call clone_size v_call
CASSGVSRGGAETQYF TGCGCCAGCAGCGGGGTTTCGCGGGGGGGCGCGGAGACCCAGTACTTC TRBD2 TRBJ2-5 . TRBV5-1
CASSLTGQGAEEQYF TGTGCCAGCAGCCTTACGGGACAGGGGGCGGAGGAGCAGTACTTC TRBD1 TRBJ2-7 . TRBV9
CASSDLYRGPRGCTF TGTGCCAGCAGTGATCTGTACAGGGGGCCTCGGGGCTGCACCTTC TRBD1 TRBJ1-2 . TRBV2
CASSFRQEAFF TGTGCCAGCAGCTTCAGGCAGGAAGCTTTCTTT . TRBJ1-1 few TRBV7-9
CASISGDSVNEKLFF TGTGCCAGCATCTCAGGGGACAGCGTTAATGAAAAACTGTTTTTT TRBD1 TRBJ1-4 . TRBV7-9
CASSLSDNEQFF TGTGCCAGCAGTTTATCCGACAATGAGCAGTTCTTC . TRBJ2-1 . TRBV27
CASRFSGSQPQHF TGTGCCAGCAGATTTTCGGGTAGTCAGCCCCAGCATTTT . TRBJ1-5 . TRBV6-1
CASRASGGPYNEQFF TGTGCCAGCAGGGCAAGCGGGGGCCCATACAATGAGCAGTTCTTC TRBD2 TRBJ2-1 . TRBV2
CAISRSGLAGGLSGELFF TGTGCCATCAGCCGTTCGGGCCTAGCGGGGGGGCTTTCCGGGGAGCTGTTTTTT TRBD2 TRBJ2-2 . TRBV10-3
CASSTDRGRSDQPQHF TGTGCCAGCAGCACTGACAGGGGGCGATCAGATCAGCCCCAGCATTTT TRBD1 TRBJ1-5 . TRBV7-2
CASSYYLRDSCGYTF TGTGCCAGCAGCTACTACCTACGGGACAGCTGTGGCTACACCTTC TRBD1 TRBJ1-2 . TRBV11-2
CASSEFQGLGYTF TGTGCCAGCAGTGAATTCCAGGGCCTTGGCTACACCTTC . TRBJ1-2 . TRBV6-1
CASSLGTSGTYEQYF TGTGCCAGCAGCCTCGGGACTAGCGGCACCTACGAGCAGTACTTC TRBD2 TRBJ2-7 . TRBV4-2
CASSLVTGKSSYNSPLHF TGTGCCAGCAGTTTAGTGACAGGGAAAAGCTCCTATAATTCACCCCTCCACTTT TRBD1 TRBJ1-6 . TRBV27
CASSYSSGGTGNTIYF TGTGCCAGCAGTTACTCGTCAGGGGGCACTGGAAACACCATATATTTT TRBD1 TRBJ1-3 . TRBV6-5
CASSLRGGGQGYTEAFF TGTGCCAGCAGTCTCCGAGGGGGGGGACAGGGGTACACTGAAGCTTTCTTT TRBD1 TRBJ1-1 . TRBV2
CASSPDRGWAFF TGTGCCAGCAGTCCGGACAGGGGGTGGGCTTTCTTT TRBD1 TRBJ1-1 . TRBV6-1
CASSLGASGGADQETQYF TGCGCCAGCAGCTTGGGGGCTAGCGGGGGGGCCGACCAAGAGACCCAGTACTTC TRBD2 TRBJ2-5 . TRBV5-1
CATSSELAGPDTQYF TGTGCCACCAGCAGTGAACTAGCGGGGCCAGATACGCAGTATTTT TRBD2 TRBJ2-3 . TRBV15
CASSLVDSINEKLFF TGCGCCAGCAGCTTGGTGGACAGCATAAATGAAAAACTGTTTTTT . TRBJ1-4 . TRBV5-1
CASSYSRIAKNIQYF TGTGCCAGCAGTTACTCGCGTATAGCCAAAAACATTCAGTACTTC . TRBJ2-4 . TRBV6-5
CASSKDTNTEAFF TGTGCCAGCTCAAAGGACACGAACACTGAAGCTTTCTTT . TRBJ1-1 . TRBV18
CASSLGRGNTEAFF TGTGCCAGCAGCTTAGGCAGGGGGAACACTGAAGCTTTCTTT . TRBJ1-1 . TRBV11-2
CASSRIRGGTDTQYF TGTGCCAGCAGCAGAATCCGCGGGGGAACAGATACGCAGTATTTT TRBD2 TRBJ2-3 . TRBV7-9
CASSYRGTGDYEQYF TGTGCCAGCAGTTACCGCGGGACAGGAGACTACGAGCAGTACTTC TRBD1 TRBJ2-7 . TRBV6-6
CASSSGTSPYEQYF TGTGCCAGCAGTTCCGGGACAAGCCCCTACGAGCAGTACTTC . TRBJ2-7 . TRBV2
CASRSTRNTEAFF TGTGCCAGCAGGTCCACACGGAACACTGAAGCTTTCTTT . TRBJ1-1 . TRBV7-9
CASSLGQQTEAFF TGTGCCAGCAGTTTGGGACAGCAGACTGAAGCTTTCTTT TRBD1 TRBJ1-1 . TRBV27
CATRDRARYEQYF TGTGCCACCCGAGACAGGGCACGGTACGAGCAGTACTTC TRBD1 TRBJ2-7 . TRBV27
CASSLGQAYNQPQHF TGTGCCAGCAGCCTCGGACAGGCCTATAATCAGCCCCAGCATTTT TRBD1 TRBJ1-5 . TRBV7-9
CARKVRDRYTF TGTGCCAGGAAAGTCCGGGACAGATACACCTTC TRBD1 TRBJ1-2 . TRBV6-5